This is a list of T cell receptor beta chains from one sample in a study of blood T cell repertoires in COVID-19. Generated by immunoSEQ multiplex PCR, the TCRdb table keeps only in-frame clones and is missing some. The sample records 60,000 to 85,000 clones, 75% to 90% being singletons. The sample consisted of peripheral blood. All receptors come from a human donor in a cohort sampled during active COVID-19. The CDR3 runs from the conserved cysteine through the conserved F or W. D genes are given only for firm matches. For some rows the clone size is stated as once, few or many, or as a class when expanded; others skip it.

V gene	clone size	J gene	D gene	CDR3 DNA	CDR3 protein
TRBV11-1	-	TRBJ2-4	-	TGTGCCAGCGAACCTCTAGATGGGGCCAAAAACATTCAGTACTTC	CASEPLDGAKNIQYF
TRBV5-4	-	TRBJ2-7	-	TGTGCCAGCAGCTTAACAGGCACCTACGAGCAGTACTTC	CASSLTGTYEQYF
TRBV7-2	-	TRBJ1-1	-	TGTGCCAGCAGGTTCACTGGGCGAATGAACACTGAAGCTTTCTTT	CASRFTGRMNTEAFF
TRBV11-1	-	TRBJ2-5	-	TGTGCCAGCAGCGCCACTAGAGTCCAAGAGACCCAGTACTTC	CASSATRVQETQYF
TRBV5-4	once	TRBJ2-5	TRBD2	TGTGCCAGCACTCAAAGGACTAGCGGGGGGCCGGGGACCCAGTACTTC	CASTQRTSGGPGTQYF
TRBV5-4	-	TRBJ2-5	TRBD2	TGTGCCAGCAGGGCGACTAGCGGGGCGATCCAAGAGACCCAGTACTTC	CASRATSGAIQETQYF
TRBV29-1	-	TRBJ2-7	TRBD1	TGCAGCGTTGCCCGGGACAGCAACATCTACGAGCAGTACTTC	CSVARDSNIYEQYF
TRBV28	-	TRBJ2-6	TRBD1	TGTGCCAGCAGTTTGATCGGACAGGGGGCGACCGGGGCCAACGTCCTGACTTTC	CASSLIGQGATGANVLTF
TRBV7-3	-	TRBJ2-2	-	TGTGCCAGCAGCTTAACGGCCAGAACCGGGGAGCTGTTTTTT	CASSLTARTGELFF
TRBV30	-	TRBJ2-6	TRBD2	TGTGCCTGGAGTGTACTAGCGGGGGGCCAGGGGGCCAACGTCCTGACTTTC	CAWSVLAGGQGANVLTF
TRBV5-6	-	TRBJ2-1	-	TGTGCCAGCAGCTTGGCAGGGGTCCATGAGCAGTTCTTC	CASSLAGVHEQFF
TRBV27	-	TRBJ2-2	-	TGTGCCAGCAGTTTAAGTTTGACTAACGGACCCGGGGAGCTGTTTTTT	CASSLSLTNGPGELFF
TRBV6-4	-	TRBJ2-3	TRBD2	TGTGCCAGCAGTGAGGGCGGGGGGGCGACAGATACGCAGTATTTT	CASSEGGGATDTQYF
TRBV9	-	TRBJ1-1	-	TGTGCCAGCAGCCCATCGGGACACCTGAACACTGAAGCTTTCTTT	CASSPSGHLNTEAFF
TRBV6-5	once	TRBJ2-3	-	TGTGCCAGCAGTTACTCGACAGCCGGTGGGCCAGATACGCAGTATTTT	CASSYSTAGGPDTQYF
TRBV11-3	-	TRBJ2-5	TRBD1	TGTGCCAGCAGCTCGGGACAGGGATTAAAGGGGGCCCAGTACTTC	CASSSGQGLKGAQYF
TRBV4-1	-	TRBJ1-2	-	TGCGCCAGCAGCCAAGTAAGGAACCGCGGCTGGGATGGCTACACCTTC	CASSQVRNRGWDGYTF
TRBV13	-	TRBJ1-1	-	TGTGCCAGCAGAAGGGGTGGGCTGAACACTGAAGCTTTCTTT	CASRRGGLNTEAFF
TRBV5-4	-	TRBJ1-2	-	TGTGCCAGCAGCGCCGGACAGACGGGGGGCTACACCTTC	CASSAGQTGGYTF
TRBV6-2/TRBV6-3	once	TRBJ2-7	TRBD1	TGTGCCAGCAGTTCCGGGACAGTGGACTACGAGCAGTACTTC	CASSSGTVDYEQYF
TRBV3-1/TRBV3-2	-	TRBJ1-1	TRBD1	TGTGCCAGCAGCCTCGGACAGGGGAGGACTGAAGCTTTCTTT	CASSLGQGRTEAFF
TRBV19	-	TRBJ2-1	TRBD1	TGTGCCAGTAGCGTGGAAGGACAGGTCAATGAGCAGTTCTTC	CASSVEGQVNEQFF
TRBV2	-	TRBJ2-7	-	TGTGCCAGCAGCGGAGGATGGCTAGTTGACGAGCAGTACTTC	CASSGGWLVDEQYF
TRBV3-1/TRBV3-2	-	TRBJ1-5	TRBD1	TGTGCCAGCAGCCGGTCGGACAGGGTGTATCAGCCCCAGCATTTT	CASSRSDRVYQPQHF
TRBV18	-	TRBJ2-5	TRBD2	TGTGCCAGCTCACCACCAGGCGGGACTAGCGGTCTCGGGGGCACAGAGACCCAGTACTTC	CASSPPGGTSGLGGTETQYF
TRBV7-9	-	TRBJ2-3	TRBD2	TGTGCCAGCAGAATAGCGGGAGTTTCAGATACGCAGTATTTT	CASRIAGVSDTQYF
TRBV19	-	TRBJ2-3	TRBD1	TGTGCCAGTAGTTTCAACAGGGGGCTTGGCACAGATACGCAGTATTTT	CASSFNRGLGTDTQYF
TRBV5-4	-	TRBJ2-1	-	TGTGCCAGCAGCTCGGGACAACTCGCCTCCAATGAGCAGTTCTTC	CASSSGQLASNEQFF
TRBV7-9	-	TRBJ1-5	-	TGTGCCAGCAGCGGACAAGACCAGCCCCAGCATTTT	CASSGQDQPQHF
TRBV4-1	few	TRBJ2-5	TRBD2	TGCGCCAGCAGCCAAGAGACTAGCGTGGAAACCCAGTACTTC	CASSQETSVETQYF
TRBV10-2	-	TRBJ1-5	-	TGCGCCAGCAGTGATCGGGTGGCACCCGGCGATTTT	CASSDRVAPGDF
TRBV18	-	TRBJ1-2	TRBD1	TGTGCCAGCTCACCAGGGACAGGGGGCGATGGCTACACCTTC	CASSPGTGGDGYTF
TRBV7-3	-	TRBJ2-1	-	TGTGCCAGCAGCTTAATACCTAGCGTTGGCCATGAGCAGTTCTTC	CASSLIPSVGHEQFF
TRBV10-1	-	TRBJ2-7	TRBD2	TGCGCCAGCAGGGGGCGGTGCGGGGGGACCTACGAGCAGTACTTC	CASRGRCGGTYEQYF
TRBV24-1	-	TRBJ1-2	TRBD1	TGTGCCACCAGTGAGACAGGGGACGGCTACACCTTC	CATSETGDGYTF
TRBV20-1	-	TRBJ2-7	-	TGCAGTGCTAGGAAAGCGGGCGAGCAGTACTTC	CSARKAGEQYF
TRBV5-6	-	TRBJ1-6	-	TGTGCCAGCAGCCTTCAGGGGTTCGACCTGGGGAATTCACCCCTCCACTTT	CASSLQGFDLGNSPLHF
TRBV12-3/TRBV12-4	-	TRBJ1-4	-	TGTGCCAGCAGTTTCAACAGTGAAAAACTGTTTTTT	CASSFNSEKLFF
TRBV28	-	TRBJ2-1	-	TGTGCCAGCAGTCGCCCTGGCCCGTACGAGCAGTTCTTC	CASSRPGPYEQFF
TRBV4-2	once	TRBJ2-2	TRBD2	TGTGCCAGCAGCCAAGTAGCGGGAGGGCCCACCGGGGAGCTGTTTTTT	CASSQVAGGPTGELFF
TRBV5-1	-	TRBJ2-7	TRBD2	TGCGCCAGCAGCTTGGTTGCTAGCGGGAGGGACGAGCAGTACTTC	CASSLVASGRDEQYF
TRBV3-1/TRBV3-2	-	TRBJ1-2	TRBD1	TGTGCCAGCAGCCGAAACGACCGGGACAGTGGTTTCTATGGCTACACCTTC	CASSRNDRDSGFYGYTF
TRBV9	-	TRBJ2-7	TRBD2	TGTGCCAGCAGCGGTAGAGGTCGGGGGGTAAGAGACGAGCAGTACTTC	CASSGRGRGVRDEQYF
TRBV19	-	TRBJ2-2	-	TGTGCCAGTAGCGACAGGACCTACACCGGGGAGCTGTTTTTT	CASSDRTYTGELFF
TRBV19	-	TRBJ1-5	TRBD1	TGTGCCAGTACCCCGGGCAGGGGGATGGGTGGCAATCAGCCCCAGCATTTT	CASTPGRGMGGNQPQHF
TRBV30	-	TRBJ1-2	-	TGTGCCTGGATTACAACCTACTATGGCTACACCTTC	CAWITTYYGYTF
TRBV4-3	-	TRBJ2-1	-	TGCGCCAGCAGCCAATTTCAGGGTCGGGAGCAGTTCTTC	CASSQFQGREQFF
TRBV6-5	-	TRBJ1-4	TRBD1	TGTGCCAGCAACCCGACAGGGGTTTATGAAAAACTGTTTTTT	CASNPTGVYEKLFF
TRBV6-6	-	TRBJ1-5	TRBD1	TGTGCCAGCAGTCCTACAGGGGGTAATCAGCCCCAGCATTTT	CASSPTGGNQPQHF
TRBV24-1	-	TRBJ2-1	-	TGTGCCACAAGTATAACGGGGTACAATGAGCAGTTCTTC	CATSITGYNEQFF
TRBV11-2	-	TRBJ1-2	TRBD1	TGTGCCAGCAGCCCAGTCCAGGGGGCAAGGGCTAACTATGGCTACACCTTC	CASSPVQGARANYGYTF
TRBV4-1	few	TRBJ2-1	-	TGCGCCAGCAGCCAAGTTACACCTCAGGGGTCGGAGTTCTTC	CASSQVTPQGSEFF
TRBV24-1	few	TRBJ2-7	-	TGTGCCACCAGTGATGGAGCTTACGAGCAGTACTTC	CATSDGAYEQYF
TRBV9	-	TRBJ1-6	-	TGTGCCAGCAGCGTTGGCAGGGGATCGAATTCACCCCTCCACTTT	CASSVGRGSNSPLHF